A selection of T cell receptor beta chains follows, all from one sample in a study of regulatory T cells in long-lasting Graves disease. MiXCR was run by TCRdb on the multiplex PCR reads, yielding one entry per CDR3 protein. The table has roughly 510,000 distinct CDR3 sequences, 15% to 20% seen once; the top ten hold around 12%. These data also featured in a second study, about T cells in Graves' hyperthyroidism and ophthalmopathy.

The material was peripheral blood mononuclear cells (PBMCs), obtained at new diagnosis, from a patient treated with antithyroid drugs. These TCRs come from a man younger than 35 with Graves disease. The CDR3 runs from the conserved cysteine through the conserved F or W. Fields, in order: D gene, J gene, clone size, V gene, CDR3 protein, CDR3 DNA. The D gene is left open where the match is weak. Rows may omit the clone size; those that give it use once, few, many or a size class.

d_gene: .
j_gene: TRBJ1-1
abundance: few
v_gene: TRBV20-1
CDR3aa: CSAIKGIYTEAFF
CDR3nt: TGCAGTGCCATCAAAGGCATCTACACTGAAGCTTTCTTT

d_gene: .
j_gene: TRBJ1-1
abundance: few
v_gene: TRBV30
CDR3aa: CAWSTGVLTEAFF
CDR3nt: TGTGCCTGGAGTACGGGGGTTCTCACTGAAGCTTTCTTT

d_gene: .
j_gene: TRBJ1-2
abundance: .
v_gene: TRBV5-5
CDR3aa: CASSLGPGLLYGYTF
CDR3nt: TGTGCCAGCAGCTTGGGCCCGGGACTACTCTATGGCTACACCTTC

d_gene: .
j_gene: TRBJ2-3
abundance: .
v_gene: TRBV11-1
CDR3aa: CASSQDFSPGDTQYF
CDR3nt: TGTGCCAGCAGCCAAGATTTTAGCCCGGGAGATACGCAGTATTTT

d_gene: .
j_gene: TRBJ2-6
abundance: .
v_gene: TRBV28
CDR3aa: CASSFAERSAVLTF
CDR3nt: TGTGCCAGCAGTTTCGCCGAAAGGAGCGCCGTCCTGACTTTC

d_gene: .
j_gene: TRBJ1-6
abundance: .
v_gene: TRBV6-1
CDR3aa: CASSRHGGGYNSPLHF
CDR3nt: TGTGCCAGCAGTCGACACGGAGGAGGATATAATTCACCCCTCCACTTT

d_gene: .
j_gene: TRBJ1-1
abundance: many
v_gene: TRBV6-1
CDR3aa: CASTPTSLRARLNTEAFF
CDR3nt: TGTGCCAGCACCCCAACGAGCCTCAGAGCCCGTTTGAACACTGAAGCTTTCTTT

d_gene: TRBD1
j_gene: TRBJ1-2
abundance: few
v_gene: TRBV9
CDR3aa: CASSVGGGQGAMTLGGYTF
CDR3nt: TGTGCCAGCAGCGTAGGGGGGGGACAGGGGGCGATGACTTTGGGTGGCTACACCTTC

d_gene: .
j_gene: TRBJ1-1
abundance: .
v_gene: TRBV19
CDR3aa: CASSPSRGRNTEAFF
CDR3nt: TGTGCCAGTAGCCCGTCCCGGGGACGGAACACTGAAGCTTTCTTT

d_gene: .
j_gene: TRBJ2-7
abundance: few
v_gene: TRBV7-9
CDR3aa: CAGRALDLPTGEQYF
CDR3nt: TGTGCCGGACGAGCATTGGACCTCCCCACCGGGGAGCAGTACTTC

d_gene: TRBD1
j_gene: TRBJ2-7
abundance: .
v_gene: TRBV5-1
CDR3aa: CASSLRTGGSYEQYF
CDR3nt: TGCGCCAGCAGCCTCAGGACAGGGGGGTCCTACGAGCAGTACTTC

d_gene: .
j_gene: TRBJ1-1
abundance: .
v_gene: TRBV9
CDR3aa: CASSVRLNTEAFF
CDR3nt: TGTGCCAGCAGCGTACGCCTGAACACTGAAGCTTTCTTT

d_gene: .
j_gene: TRBJ2-1
abundance: .
v_gene: TRBV27
CDR3aa: CASSPVRGQGYNEQFF
CDR3nt: TGTGCCAGCAGCCCCGTGCGGGGACAAGGGTACAATGAGCAGTTCTTC

d_gene: TRBD1
j_gene: TRBJ2-2
abundance: .
v_gene: TRBV5-6
CDR3aa: CASSGQGQENTGELFF
CDR3nt: TGTGCCAGCAGCGGGCAGGGACAGGAGAACACCGGGGAGCTGTTTTTT

d_gene: .
j_gene: TRBJ2-4
abundance: many
v_gene: TRBV3-1
CDR3aa: CASSQGGIGNIQYF
CDR3nt: TGTGCCAGCAGCCAAGGGGGGATAGGGAACATTCAGTACTTC

d_gene: TRBD2
j_gene: TRBJ2-7
abundance: .
v_gene: TRBV19
CDR3aa: CASSGREAYEQYF
CDR3nt: TGTGCCAGTAGCGGACGGGAGGCCTACGAGCAGTACTTC

d_gene: TRBD1
j_gene: TRBJ1-1
abundance: many
v_gene: TRBV5-1
CDR3aa: CASSLGQGALTEAFF
CDR3nt: TGCGCCAGCAGCTTGGGACAGGGGGCGCTGACTGAAGCTTTCTTT

d_gene: .
j_gene: TRBJ2-1
abundance: .
v_gene: TRBV9
CDR3aa: CASSVVSSVYNEQFF
CDR3nt: TGTGCCAGCAGCGTAGTGTCTAGCGTCTACAATGAGCAGTTCTTC

d_gene: .
j_gene: TRBJ1-5
abundance: .
v_gene: TRBV5-1
CDR3aa: CASSSRGEDRQPQHF
CDR3nt: TGCGCCAGCAGCTCTAGAGGTGAGGATAGGCAGCCCCAGCATTTT

d_gene: .
j_gene: TRBJ1-5
abundance: many
v_gene: TRBV5-6
CDR3aa: CASSWGAGTGNQPQHF
CDR3nt: TGTGCCAGCAGCTGGGGGGCAGGGACTGGCAATCAGCCCCAGCATTTT

d_gene: TRBD1
j_gene: TRBJ1-2
abundance: few
v_gene: TRBV5-5
CDR3aa: CASSFGQALSGYTF
CDR3nt: TGTGCCAGCAGCTTTGGACAGGCCCTAAGTGGCTACACCTTC

d_gene: .
j_gene: TRBJ2-7
abundance: many
v_gene: TRBV12-3/TRBV12-4
CDR3aa: CASTPGGAGYEQYF
CDR3nt: TGTGCCAGCACCCCAGGGGGGGCCGGGTACGAGCAGTACTTC